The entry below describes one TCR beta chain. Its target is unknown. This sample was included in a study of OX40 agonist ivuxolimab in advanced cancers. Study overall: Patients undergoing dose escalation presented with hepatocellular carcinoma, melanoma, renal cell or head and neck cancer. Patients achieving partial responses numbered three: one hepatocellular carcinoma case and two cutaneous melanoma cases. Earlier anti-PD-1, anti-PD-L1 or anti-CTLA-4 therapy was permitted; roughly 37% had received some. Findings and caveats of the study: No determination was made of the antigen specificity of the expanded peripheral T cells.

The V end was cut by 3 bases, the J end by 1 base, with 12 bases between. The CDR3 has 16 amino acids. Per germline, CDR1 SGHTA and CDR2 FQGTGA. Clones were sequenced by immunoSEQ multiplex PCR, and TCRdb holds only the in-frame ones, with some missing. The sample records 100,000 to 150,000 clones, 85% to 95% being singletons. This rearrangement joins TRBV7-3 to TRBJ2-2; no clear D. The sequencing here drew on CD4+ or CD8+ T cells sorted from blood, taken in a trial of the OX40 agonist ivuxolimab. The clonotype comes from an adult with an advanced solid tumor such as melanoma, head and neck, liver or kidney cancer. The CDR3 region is CASSLMLGWNTGELFF. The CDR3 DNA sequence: TGTGCCAGCAGCTTGATGCTTGGGTGGAACACCGGGGAGCTGTTTTTT.